Listed below are T cell receptor beta chains from one sample, sequenced in a study of blood T cell repertoires in COVID-19. The method was immunoSEQ multiplex PCR; TCRdb's version includes in-frame clones alone and lacks a portion of them. The sample has about 200,000 clones; approximately 92% are singletons. The sequenced material came from peripheral blood. The origin of the receptors is a man in his fifties with acute or convalescent COVID-19. Both conserved end residues are part of each CDR3. The D gene is left open where the match is weak.

V: TRBV25-1
D: .
J: TRBJ1-6
length: 16
CDR3: CASRLTDSLDNSPLHF
DNA: TGTGCCAGCAGACTGACGGACAGCCTAGATAATTCACCCCTCCACTTT

V: TRBV19
D: .
J: TRBJ1-5
length: 15
CDR3: CASSKPTELNQPQHF
DNA: TGTGCCAGTAGTAAACCGACAGAACTCAATCAGCCCCAGCATTTT

V: TRBV5-1
D: TRBD1
J: TRBJ2-5
length: 16
CDR3: CASSLGPGGLQETQYF
DNA: TGCGCCAGCAGCTTGGGTCCAGGGGGCCTCCAAGAGACCCAGTACTTC

V: TRBV28
D: TRBD2
J: TRBJ2-1
length: 16
CDR3: CASSSTGTSSYNEQFF
DNA: TGTGCCAGCAGTTCCACCGGGACTAGCTCCTACAATGAGCAGTTCTTC

V: TRBV3-1/TRBV3-2
D: .
J: TRBJ2-1
length: 15
CDR3: CASSTDLSSYNEQFF
DNA: TGTGCCAGCAGCACTGACTTGAGCTCCTACAATGAGCAGTTCTTC

V: TRBV6-5
D: .
J: TRBJ2-3
length: 14
CDR3: CASKENRYTDTQYF
DNA: TGTGCCAGCAAAGAGAACAGATACACAGATACGCAGTATTTT

V: TRBV18
D: .
J: TRBJ2-1
length: 14
CDR3: CASTDLLSYNEQFF
DNA: TGTGCCAGCACAGACCTCCTCTCCTACAATGAGCAGTTCTTC

V: TRBV9
D: .
J: TRBJ2-7
length: 14
CDR3: CASSAKAEAYEQYF
DNA: TGTGCCAGCAGCGCGAAAGCGGAGGCCTACGAGCAGTACTTC

V: TRBV7-3
D: .
J: TRBJ2-2
length: 16
CDR3: CASSPSLWRGDGELFF
DNA: TGTGCCAGCAGCCCCTCGCTTTGGCGGGGTGACGGGGAGCTGTTTTTT

V: TRBV7-9
D: .
J: TRBJ2-1
length: 13
CDR3: CASSPGGVNEQFF
DNA: TGTGCCAGCAGCCCTGGCGGGGTTAATGAGCAGTTCTTC